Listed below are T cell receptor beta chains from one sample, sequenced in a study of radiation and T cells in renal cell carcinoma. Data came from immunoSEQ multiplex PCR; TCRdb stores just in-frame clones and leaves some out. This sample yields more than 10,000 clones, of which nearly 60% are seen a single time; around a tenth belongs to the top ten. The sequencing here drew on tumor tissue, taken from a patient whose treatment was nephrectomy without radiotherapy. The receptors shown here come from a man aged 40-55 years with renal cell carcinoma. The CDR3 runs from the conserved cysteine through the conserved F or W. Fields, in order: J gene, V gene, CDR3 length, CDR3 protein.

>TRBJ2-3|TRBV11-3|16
CASSLTLSGFTDTQYF
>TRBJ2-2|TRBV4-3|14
CASSPGLNTGELFF
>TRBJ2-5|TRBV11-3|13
CASSLRIRETQYF
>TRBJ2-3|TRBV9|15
CASSVVGAGADTQYF
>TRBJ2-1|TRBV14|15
CASSQTGGSGNEQFF
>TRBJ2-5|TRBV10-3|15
CAISAGLAVSETQYF
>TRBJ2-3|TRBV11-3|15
CASSPGLGSTDTQYF
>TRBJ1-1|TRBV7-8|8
CASSPLFF
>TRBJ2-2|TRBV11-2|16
CASSLVLAGNTGELFF
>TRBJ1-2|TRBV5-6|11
CASSWAESYTF
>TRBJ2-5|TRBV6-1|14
CASSEEAGRETQYF
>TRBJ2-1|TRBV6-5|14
CASSTGRGLYEQFF
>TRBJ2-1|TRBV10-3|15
CAISESGGLANEQFF
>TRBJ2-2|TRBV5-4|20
CASSLSRGLAGYGGTGELFF
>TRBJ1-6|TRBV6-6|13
CASSPPEGSPLHF
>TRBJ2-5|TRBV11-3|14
CASSSARRRATQYF
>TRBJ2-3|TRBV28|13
CASSFEFTDTQYF
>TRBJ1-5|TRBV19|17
CASIPKRGPGQDQPQHF
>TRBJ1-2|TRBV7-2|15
CASSLPGRGRDGYTF
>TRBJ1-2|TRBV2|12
CASSPGAYGYTF
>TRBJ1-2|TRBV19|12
CATRRQARDYTF
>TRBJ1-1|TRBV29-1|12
CSVRRGNTEAFF
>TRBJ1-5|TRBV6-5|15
CASSRTGDSNQPQHF
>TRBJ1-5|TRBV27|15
CASSGRGYRNQPQHF
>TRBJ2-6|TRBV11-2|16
CASSLAHRLWANVLTF
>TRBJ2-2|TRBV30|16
CAWSDPWRGETGELFF
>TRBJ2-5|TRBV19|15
CASSLWGGLQETQYF
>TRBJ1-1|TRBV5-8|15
CASSLYRGIETEAFF
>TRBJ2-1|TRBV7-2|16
CASSLITSPHYNEQFF
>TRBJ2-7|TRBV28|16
CASSPSGSGSNHEQYF
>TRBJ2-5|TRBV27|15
CASSFDRGPRETQYF
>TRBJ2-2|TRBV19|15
CASSSVLRGTGELFF
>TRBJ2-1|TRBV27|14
CASSRTSRKNEQFF
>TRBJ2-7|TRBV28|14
CASSLSFSSSEQYF
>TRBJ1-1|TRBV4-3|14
CASSQDRGGTEAFF
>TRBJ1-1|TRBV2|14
CASSARGQNTEAFF
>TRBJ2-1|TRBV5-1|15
CASSVGLAGLNEQFF
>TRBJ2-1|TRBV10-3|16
CAISESMASSYNEQFF
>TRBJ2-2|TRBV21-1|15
CASSEGQGPTGELFF
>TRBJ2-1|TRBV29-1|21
CSVDIGLPLGSVAPLSNEQFF
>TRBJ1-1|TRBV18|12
CASSPGTTEAFF
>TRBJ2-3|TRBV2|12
CASRVTTDTQYF
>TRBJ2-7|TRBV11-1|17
CASSQSRITGSSYEQYF
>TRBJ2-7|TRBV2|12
CASGQGQGTQYF
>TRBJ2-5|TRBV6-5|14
CASSYWNKQETQYF
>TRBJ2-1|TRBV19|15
CASSIGARSYNEQFF
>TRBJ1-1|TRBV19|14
CASSFLRGDTEAFF
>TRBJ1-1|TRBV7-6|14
CASSLTGSNTEAFF